Included here is one TCR beta chain sequence, with context. Germline values: CDR1 SGHRS, CDR2 YFSETQ. Trimming shortened V by 5 bases and J by 0 bases, and 9 bases separated the two germline ends. The CDR3 covers 15 residues. The PCR employed 60 Vbeta primers together with 13 Jbeta primers. Profiling relied on immunoSEQ multiplex PCR, and the TCRdb table lists in-frame clones only, not all of them. The repertoire includes about 200,000 clones, around three quarters of them detected once, and 1.9% sits in the top ten. The source of the sample is a study of cytomegalovirus exposure and HLA in healthy donors.

The receptor's source is a man aged 30 to 39 in good health and CMV-seronegative. The rearrangement joins TRBV5-1 to TRBJ1-6; TRBD1 is a possible D gene (5 bases). Material for sequencing was PBMCs. The CDR3 region has the DNA TGCGCCAGCAGGGAGGGGAGCTCCTATAATTCACCCCTCCACTTT. As protein: CASREGSSYNSPLHF.